This T cell receptor (beta chain) was recovered during a study of blood T cells in healthy people across ages. The second PCR ran roughly 6 to 12 cycles with a sample-barcoded 5' primer and J-beta primers. TCRdb independently ran MiXCR on the 5' RACE reads; one entry per CDR3 protein. Of about 780,000 distinct CDR3 sequences in the sample, roughly 25% were seen once. Overall study results and limits: Age brought a roughly linear fall in TCR beta diversity measured per million T cells.

V lost 4 bases to trimming and J lost 4 bases; unmatched junction nucleotides: 9. There are 15 residues in the CDR3. CDR1 LNHDA and CDR2 SQIVND come from the germline V gene (reference sequence). Points on this clonotype: Its cognate antigen is unknown.

These records were also assigned to another study, of T cells of mothers and their children.

Sequencing was done on a sample of blood. The chain links TRBV19 to TRBJ1-1; 7 bases map to TRBD1. This sequence originates from a boy between 10 and 17 years old in good health. This chain's CDR3 is CASSTPTGRVTEAFF. The DNA of the CDR3 is TGTGCCAGTAGTACACCGACAGGGCGAGTCACTGAAGCTTTCTTT.